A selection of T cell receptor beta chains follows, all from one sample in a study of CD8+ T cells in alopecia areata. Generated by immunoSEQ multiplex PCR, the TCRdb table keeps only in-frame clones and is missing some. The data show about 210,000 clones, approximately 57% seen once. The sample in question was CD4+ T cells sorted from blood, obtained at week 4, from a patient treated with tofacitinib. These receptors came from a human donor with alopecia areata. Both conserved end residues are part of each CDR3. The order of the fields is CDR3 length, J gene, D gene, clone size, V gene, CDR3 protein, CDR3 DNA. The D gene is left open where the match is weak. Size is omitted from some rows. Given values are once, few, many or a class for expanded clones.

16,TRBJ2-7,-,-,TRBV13,CASSWGLGRNGYEQYF,TGTGCCAGCAGCTGGGGCTTGGGCCGGAACGGTTACGAGCAGTACTTC
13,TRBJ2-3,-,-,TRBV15,CATSRARTDTQYF,TGTGCCACCAGCAGAGCACGCACAGATACGCAGTATTTT
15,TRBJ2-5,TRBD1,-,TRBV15,CATSRSRDRGETQYF,TGTGCCACCAGCAGGTCCCGGGACAGGGGTGAGACCCAGTACTTC
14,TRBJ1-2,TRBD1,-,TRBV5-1,CASSADQGASGYTF,TGCGCCAGCAGCGCGGACCAGGGGGCGAGCGGCTACACCTTC
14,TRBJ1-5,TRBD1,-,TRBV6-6,CASSRGTGDGPQHF,TGTGCCAGCAGTCGAGGGACAGGCGATGGGCCCCAGCATTTT
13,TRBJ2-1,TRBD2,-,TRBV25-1,CASTPRAGNEQFF,TGTGCCAGCACCCCCCGAGCGGGGAATGAGCAGTTCTTC
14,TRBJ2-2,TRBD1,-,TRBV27,CASSPGRGLGELFF,TGTGCCAGCAGTCCAGGAAGGGGGCTCGGGGAGCTGTTTTTT
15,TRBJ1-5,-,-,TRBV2,CASSDRGGGNQPQHF,TGTGCCAGCAGTGATAGGGGAGGTGGCAATCAGCCCCAGCATTTT
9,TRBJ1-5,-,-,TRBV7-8,CLGHQPQHF,TGTTTAGGACACCAGCCCCAGCATTTT
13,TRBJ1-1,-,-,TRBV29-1,CSVVGAVNTEAFF,TGCAGCGTTGTTGGTGCAGTGAACACTGAAGCTTTCTTT
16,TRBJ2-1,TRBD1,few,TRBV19,CASSARQGQGYNEQFF,TGTGCCAGTAGTGCCCGCCAGGGACAGGGCTACAATGAGCAGTTCTTC
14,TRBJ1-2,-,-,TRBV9,CASSVATGFYGYTF,TGTGCCAGCAGCGTAGCAACAGGGTTCTACGGCTACACCTTC
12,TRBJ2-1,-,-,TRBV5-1,CASTQDYNEQFF,TGCGCCAGCACCCAGGACTACAATGAGCAGTTCTTC
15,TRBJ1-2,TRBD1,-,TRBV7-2,CASSTRQGANYGYTF,TGTGCCAGCAGCACCCGACAGGGAGCGAATTATGGCTACACCTTC
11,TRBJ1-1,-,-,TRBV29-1,CSTRSNTEAFF,TGCAGCACACGATCGAACACTGAAGCTTTCTTT
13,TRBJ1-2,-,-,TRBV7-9,CASSLAGNYGYTF,TGTGCCAGCAGCTTAGCAGGGAACTATGGCTACACCTTC
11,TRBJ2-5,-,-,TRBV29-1,CSVGQQETQYF,TGCAGCGTTGGACAGCAAGAGACCCAGTACTTC
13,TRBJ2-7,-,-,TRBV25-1,CASSYGPTYEQYF,TGTGCCAGCAGCTACGGACCTACCTACGAGCAGTACTTC
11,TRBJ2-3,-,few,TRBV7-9,CASSNADTQYF,TGTGCCAGCAGCAACGCAGATACGCAGTATTTT
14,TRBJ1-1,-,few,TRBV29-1,CSVARAGVNTEAFF,TGCAGCGTAGCCAGGGCGGGGGTGAACACTGAAGCTTTCTTT
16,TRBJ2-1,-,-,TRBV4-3,CASSQNPGDSYNEQFF,TGCGCCAGCAGTCAGAATCCAGGTGACTCCTACAATGAGCAGTTCTTC
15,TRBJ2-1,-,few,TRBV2,CASSDALVTSNEQFF,TGTGCCAGCAGTGATGCCCTAGTGACGTCCAATGAGCAGTTCTTC
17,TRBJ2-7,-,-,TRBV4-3,CASSQFLSATSSYEQYF,TGCGCCAGCAGCCAATTCCTCAGTGCCACCAGCTCCTACGAGCAGTACTTC
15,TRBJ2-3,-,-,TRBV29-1,CSVEDKLDGTDTQYF,TGCAGCGTTGAAGATAAACTAGATGGCACAGATACGCAGTATTTT
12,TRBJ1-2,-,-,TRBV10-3,CAISEFAEGYTF,TGTGCCATCAGTGAATTTGCGGAAGGCTACACCTTC
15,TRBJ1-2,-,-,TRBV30,CAWIGANSDKGGYTF,TGTGCCTGGATTGGGGCGAACTCAGATAAGGGTGGCTACACCTTC
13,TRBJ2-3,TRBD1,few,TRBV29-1,CSPWTGSADTQYF,TGCAGCCCTTGGACAGGGTCGGCAGATACGCAGTATTTT
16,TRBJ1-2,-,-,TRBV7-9,CASSYLSGGLSYGYTF,TGTGCCAGCAGCTACCTCTCCGGGGGGCTGAGCTATGGCTACACCTTC
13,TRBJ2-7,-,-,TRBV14,CASSPVGRVEQYF,TGTGCCAGCAGCCCAGTCGGGCGGGTCGAGCAGTACTTC
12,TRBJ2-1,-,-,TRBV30,CAWAVMANEQFF,TGTGCCTGGGCCGTGATGGCTAATGAGCAGTTCTTC
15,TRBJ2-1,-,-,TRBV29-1,CSVDSYRTGEDEQFF,TGCAGCGTCGACAGTTATCGAACAGGGGAGGATGAGCAGTTCTTC
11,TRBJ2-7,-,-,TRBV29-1,CSVGTHYEQYF,TGCAGCGTGGGGACCCACTACGAGCAGTACTTC
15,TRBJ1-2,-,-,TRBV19,CASKPITQDSYGYTF,TGTGCCAGTAAACCCATCACCCAGGACTCCTATGGCTACACCTTC
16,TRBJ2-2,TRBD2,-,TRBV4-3,CASSRTSGGGTGELFF,TGCGCCAGCAGCCGCACTAGCGGGGGCGGCACCGGGGAGCTGTTTTTT
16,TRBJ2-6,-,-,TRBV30,CAWSVRGSSGANVLTF,TGTGCCTGGAGTGTAAGAGGGTCCTCTGGGGCCAACGTCCTGACTTTC
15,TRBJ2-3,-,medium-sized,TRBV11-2,CASSLARVSTDTQYF,TGTGCCAGCAGCTTAGCACGGGTGAGCACAGATACGCAGTATTTT
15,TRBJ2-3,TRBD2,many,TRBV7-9,CASSNPAGLADTQYF,TGTGCCAGCAGCAACCCAGCGGGACTTGCAGATACGCAGTATTTT
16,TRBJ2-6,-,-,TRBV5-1,CASSAGAHSGANVLTF,TGCGCCAGCAGCGCAGGGGCGCACTCTGGGGCCAACGTCCTGACTTTC
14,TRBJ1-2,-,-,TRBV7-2,CASSLGGEFYGYTF,TGTGCCAGCAGCTTAGGGGGGGAATTCTATGGCTACACCTTC
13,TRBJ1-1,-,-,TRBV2,CASSGEKRTEAFF,TGTGCCAGCAGTGGAGAGAAAAGGACTGAAGCTTTCTTT
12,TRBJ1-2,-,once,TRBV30,CAWSGSTVGYTF,TGTGCCTGGAGTGGCTCGACAGTCGGCTACACCTTC
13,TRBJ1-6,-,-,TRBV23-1,CASSQSTDSPLHF,TGCGCCAGCAGTCAATCGACAGATTCACCCCTCCACTTT
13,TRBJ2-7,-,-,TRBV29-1,CSVEGGVGYEQYF,TGCAGCGTTGAGGGGGGAGTAGGCTACGAGCAGTACTTC
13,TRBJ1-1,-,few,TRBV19,CASSWGEYTEAFF,TGTGCCAGTAGCTGGGGGGAGTACACTGAAGCTTTCTTT